Sequencing of this T cell receptor (beta chain) was carried out in a study of Japanese encephalitis immunity and Zika vaccine responses (dated by TCRdb to the early 2020s). Regarding the study in general: Included participants received three 5.0 ug doses of alum-adjuvanted ZPIV at weeks 0, 4 and 28. A two-dose regimen of JEV vaccine (IXIARO), with doses given 28 days apart, was administered to around twelve participants two to three months before the first ZPIV dose. One dose of YFV vaccine (YF-VAX) was administered before ZPIV to 11 to 12 participants, and fewer than ten participants were flavivirus-naive. Over five representative participants per pre-vaccination group were picked for TCR sequencing, using samples from week 52 and from week 0, the point after pre-vaccination but before ZPIV. TCR repertoires were also analyzed from a few flavivirus-naive individuals at weeks 2, 6 and 52 after starting ZPIV vaccination. Stimulations used ZIKV structural-protein peptide pools split into flavivirus-conserved and non-conserved sets, or JEV or YFV peptides matching the pre-vaccination. ZIKV peptides were 15-mers overlapping by 11 residues, selected for NetMHCpan/NetMHCII-predicted epitopes with affinity below 50 nM. The study asked whether earlier vaccination against Japanese encephalitis virus (JEV) or yellow fever virus (YFV) shaped CD4 T cell responses to the Zika vaccine.

PBMCs were labeled with CellTrace CFSE and cultured for less than 7 days in RPMI with around 8% human serum plus peptide pools at around 0.9 ug/mL each. Unfixed proliferating CD4 T cells were sorted on a BD FACSAria as live CD56-CD19-CD16-CD3+CD4+ CFSE-low cells. The enrolled adults were healthy, and microneutralization screening showed them to be seronegative for ZIKV, JEV, YFV, DENV and WNV. Samples were obtained from a phase 1, double-blinded, randomized, placebo-controlled trial of an alum-adjuvanted Zika purified-inactivated virus (ZPIV) vaccine. Peripheral blood mononuclear cells were isolated by standard procedure and were kept frozen in liquid nitrogen until use. This clonotype is categorized as medium-sized (0.01 to 0.1%). No base quality values were provided; no much bigger clone lies one nucleotide off. Results the study describes overall, beyond this receptor: JEV-pre-vaccinated donors showed higher repertoire similarity across time-points and stimulations than YFV-pre-vaccinated donors, indicating more clonotypes common to ZIKV and JEV stimulation. Peptide-pool deconvolution was not performed because of sample size limitations, and consequently the individual peptides driving cross-reactive responses were not identified. Only a few individuals showed CD8 T cell responses to the ZIKV peptide pools, and those responses were of very low magnitude. In JEV-pre-vaccinated donors, the repertoire richness of CD4 T cells responding to conserved ZIKV epitopes dropped significantly after ZPIV. Samples were clustered by participant, with no similarity observed between individuals, suggesting that no public TCRs were detected. Rather than the whole vaccinated cohort, the analysis covered just a subset of trial participants, namely those who received three doses and had adequate samples.

To prepare the library, 5' RACE was applied. Before sequencing, TCRbeta libraries were pooled in proportion to the sorted cell numbers of each library. Total RNA was extracted from sorted cells with RNAzol RT, and cDNA was synthesized with an oligo(dT) primer and a template-switching oligo. The TCRbeta V-CDR3-J region was PCR-amplified with Kapa HiFi using a SMARTer oligo primer and a TCRbeta constant-region primer. Illumina adaptors and sample-specific index barcodes were added in a second PCR, with HighPrep bead cleanup and a Bioanalyzer check confirming a band of roughly 650 bp. Libraries were sequenced on an Illumina MiSeq with 2x151 bp paired-end reads. The authors' pipeline ran thus. An in-house Java program demultiplexed the reads, while MiXCR assigned TCRbeta annotations and counted clonotypes. To assess repertoire overlap, Morisita-Horn indices from the R package vegan were used, along with UPGMA clustering and Circos plots of recurring clonotypes. Shannon diversity and richness were each normalized to the maximum value possible given the input cell numbers, so the resulting values fell between 0 and 1. CDR3beta sequences were aligned using MUSCLE, distances were calculated using SeqinR, and multidimensional scaling was plotted in R. TCRdb handled the public reads itself, with Q25 trimming in fastp and clone calling in MiXCR, and kept productive beta chains. Entries are consolidated by CDR3 protein sequence, retaining the most common genes and DNA. Here the V and J calls rest on TCRdb's processing, not on the authors' analysis. This sample is represented by several hundred distinct CDR3 sequences; about 2.2% of them were singletons. Under 30% of the sample goes to the ten largest clones.

From the cysteine through the phenylalanine, the CDR3 covers 12 amino acids. The DNA shown is the 36-base CDR3, in frame from base 1. V is shortened by 4 bases, J by 11 bases, and the region joining them spans 14 bases. Per the germline V gene, SGHVS is the CDR1 and FQNEAQ is the CDR2. This TCR was recovered from an adult woman who received an inactivated Zika virus vaccine. Recombination connected TRBV7-8 to TRBJ1-1, and possibly TRBD1, on 5 matching bases. The material sequenced was antigen-activated CD4+ T cells from blood, cultured, taken during a Zika inactivated vaccine study. The CDR3: CASSSGTPGAFF. In nucleotides, the sequence is TGTGCCAGCAGCTCCGGGACTCCTGGGGCTTTCTTT.